These 3 T cell receptor beta chains share one sample of origin, sequenced in a study of long-term antiretroviral therapy in people with HIV. The assay used was immunoSEQ (version v3.0), run at survey level. Libraries were prepared by immunoSEQ multiplex PCR; TCRdb keeps only in-frame clonotypes and omits some of them. The sample carries 25,000 to 35,000 clones, around 80% recorded once. This specimen consisted of unsorted PBMCs, obtained 1.5 years before starting antiretroviral therapy. Receptors originate from a man aged 18 to 35 with HIV.

V usage is TRBV2 and J usage is TRBJ1-2; TRBD1 matches 9 bases. Trimming removed 10 bases from V and 7 bases from J; junction bases left unmatched: 13. The CDR3 length is 14 residues. Germline CDR1 and CDR2: SNHLY and FYNNEI. The DNA for the CDR3 is TGTGCCACCTTTAACAGGGGGCTTAGCTTTGGCTACACCTTC. It encodes CATFNRGLSFGYTF.

The chain employs TRBV5-1 and TRBJ2-1; D may be TRBD2 (6 bases). Germline CDR1 is SGHRS and CDR2 is YFSETQ. V lost 1 base, J lost 0 bases, and 11 bases lay in between. The CDR3 runs to 16 residues. Here the CDR3 reads CASSLFGGASYNEQFF. The CDR3 bases are TGCGCCAGCAGCTTGTTCGGGGGTGCCTCCTACAATGAGCAGTTCTTC. The full variable domain, completed using reference TRBV5-1 and TRBJ2-1, is KAGVTQTPRYLIKTRGQQVTLSCSPISGHRSVSWYQQTPGQGLQFLFEYFSETQRNKGNFPGRFSGRQFSNSRSEMNVSTLELGDSALYLCASSLFGGASYNEQFFGPGTRLTVL.

This clone was picked up a small number of times. V gene TRBV27 combines with J gene TRBJ2-2; 9 nucleotides align to TRBD2. Trimming took 0 bases from V and 4 from J; bases not matched to a gene: 6. CDR3 length: 17 residues. Germline values: CDR1 MNHEY, CDR2 SMNVEV (reference sequence). CDR3 loop: CASSLSMSSGITGELFF. The DNA of the CDR3 is TGTGCCAGCAGTTTATCGATGTCTAGCGGGATCACCGGGGAGCTGTTTTTT.